This T cell receptor beta chain emerged from a study of blood T cell repertoires in COVID-19. Whole-study context: In each case, the material was cDNA or gDNA derived from T cells, B-cell-depleted T cells, or PBMCs.

Source study methods: How many nucleated cells were present was estimated from reference gene primer amplification. Data came from immunoSEQ multiplex PCR; TCRdb stores just in-frame clones and leaves some out. V and J calls and clone size are as listed in that table; D and trimming were resolved from the DNA. This sample has 150,000 to 200,000 clones, with around three quarters found just once. From germline, CDR1 is MDHEN and CDR2 SYDVKM. The CDR3 length is 15 residues. V shed 1 base, J shed 11 bases, and the junction held 10 bases outside the gene matches. This TCR was sampled from a woman between 45 and 60 years old with acute COVID-19. The chain uses TRBV28 and TRBJ1-5; TRBD1 matches at 8 bases. The specimen was PBMCs or T cells enriched from blood (not recorded which). CDR3: CASSLFGQGARTQHF. In nucleotides, the CDR3 is TGTGCCAGCAGTTTATTTGGGCAGGGGGCCCGAACCCAGCATTTT.